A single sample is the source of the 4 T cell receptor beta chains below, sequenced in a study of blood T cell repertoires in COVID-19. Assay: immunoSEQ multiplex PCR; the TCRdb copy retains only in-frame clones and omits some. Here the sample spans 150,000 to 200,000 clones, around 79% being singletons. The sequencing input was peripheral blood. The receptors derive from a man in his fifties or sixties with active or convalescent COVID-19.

The CDR3 DNA is TGTGCCAGCTCACCTGGGGGGGAAAGCTCCTACGAGCAGTACTTC. Its translation is CASSPGGESSYEQYF. The rearrangement joins TRBV18 to TRBJ2-7; TRBD2 matches at 7 bases. Germline V gives CDR1 KGHSH, CDR2 LQKENI. The CDR3 consists of 15 residues. Trimming removed 3 bases from V and 0 bases from J; junction bases left unmatched: 5.

The CDR3 region is CASSLIGRDRENEQYF. CDR3 coding DNA: TGTGCCAGCAGCCTTATCGGTCGGGACAGGGAGAACGAGCAGTACTTC. The chain uses TRBV16 and TRBJ2-7; the match to TRBD1 covers 9 bases. V dropped 4 bases and J dropped 5; count of bases not matched to a gene: 12. Germline loops: CDR1 KGHSY, CDR2 FQNENV. The CDR3 sequence is 16 residues long. Supplemented by reference TRBV16 and TRBJ2-7, the full variable domain reads GEEVAQTPKHLVRGEGQKAKLYCAPIKGHSYVFWYQQVLKNEFKFLISFQNENVFDETGMPKERFSAKCLPNSPCSLEIQATKLEDSAVYFCASSLIGRDRENEQYFGPGTRLTVT.

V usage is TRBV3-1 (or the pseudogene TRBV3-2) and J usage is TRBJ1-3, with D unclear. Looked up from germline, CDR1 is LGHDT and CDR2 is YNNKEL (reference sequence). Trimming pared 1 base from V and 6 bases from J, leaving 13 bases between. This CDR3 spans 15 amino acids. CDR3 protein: CASSQVYRVANTIYF. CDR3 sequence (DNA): TGTGCCAGCAGCCAAGTGTACAGAGTGGCAAACACCATATATTTT.

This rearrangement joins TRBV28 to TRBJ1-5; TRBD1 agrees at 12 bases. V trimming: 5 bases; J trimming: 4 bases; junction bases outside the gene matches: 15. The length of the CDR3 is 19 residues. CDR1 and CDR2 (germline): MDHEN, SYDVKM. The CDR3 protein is CASSRTGTGGAVRNQPQHF. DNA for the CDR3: TGTGCCAGCAGTCGGACCGGGACAGGGGGCGCGGTACGAAATCAGCCCCAGCATTTT.